The 32 T cell receptor beta chains below come from one sample, sequenced in a study of control samples from healthy donors and cancer patients. This table comes from immunoSEQ multiplex PCR, and its TCRdb copy is limited to in-frame clones, with some not included. Counted here are about 140,000 clones, roughly 90% occurring once; the ten biggest clones make up around 4.9%. The source material was blood. These TCRs come from a man younger than 40 in good health.

The J gene is TRBJ2-1, the V gene TRBV10-3; either TRBD1 or TRBD2 may fit D (5 bases each). The CDR3 runs 14 residues. V shed 4 bases and J shed 10 bases, with 17 bases lying between them. Germline V gene sequence: CDR1 ENHRY, CDR2 SYGVKD. The CDR3 nucleotides read TGTGCCATCAGTGGGGGGACCACCGGAGGAGAGCAGTTCTTC. As protein: CAISGGTTGGEQFF.

The V call is TRBV7-2, the J call TRBJ1-3; unclear D gene. CDR3 size: 14 residues. Germline CDR1 reads SGHTA; CDR2 reads FQGNSA. Trimming took 1 base from V and 0 from J, leaving 4 bases between them. The CDR3 loop is CASSLGSSGNTIYF. The CDR3 region has the DNA TGTGCCAGCAGCTTAGGAAGCTCTGGAAACACCATATATTTT.

The rearrangement uses TRBV7-9 and TRBJ2-3, with TRBD1 matching over 10 bases. The ends lost 5 bases at V and 3 bases at J; junction bases unmatched: 8. The CDR3 spans 16 residues. Looked up from germline, CDR1 is SEHNR and CDR2 is FQNEAQ (reference sequence). The DNA of the CDR3 is TGTGCCAGCAGCCCGGGGGACAGGGGAAAGACAGATACGCAGTATTTT. The encoded protein is CASSPGDRGKTDTQYF.

V is TRBV5-1 and J is TRBJ1-4; perhaps TRBD1 as D (6 bases). Germline V CDR1 and CDR2: SGHRS, YFSETQ. This CDR3 region has 17 residues. V was cut by 0 bases and J by 5 bases, with 17 bases left in between. CDR3 sequence: CASSLAQDRWGNEKLFF. The CDR3, as DNA: TGCGCCAGCAGCTTGGCCCAGGACAGATGGGGAAATGAAAAACTGTTTTTT.

This chain links TRBV9 with TRBJ2-7; D remains ambiguous. V lost 4 bases and J 2 bases, leaving 10 bases between the germline ends. Looked up from germline, CDR1 is SGDLS and CDR2 is YYNGEE. The CDR3 spans 13 residues. The CDR3 DNA sequence: TGTGCCAGCAGCTCCGACGTTGCCTACGAGCAGTACTTC. Its translation is CASSSDVAYEQYF.

The chain links TRBV18 to TRBJ2-5; maybe TRBD2 (6 bases). The CDR3 runs 15 residues. The germline V and J ends were trimmed by 2 bases and 0 bases, with 10 bases remaining between them. Germline V gene data show CDR1 as KGHSH and CDR2 as LQKENI. The CDR3, as DNA: TGTGCCAGCTCACCATTCGGGGGTTACCAAGAGACCCAGTACTTC. Residues: CASSPFGGYQETQYF.

V and J are TRBV24-1 and TRBJ1-5; TRBD1 might be the D (6 bases). Germline lookup yields CDR1 KGHDR and CDR2 SFDVKD. V was clipped by 5 bases and J by 1 base, with 14 bases between them. There are 16 residues in the CDR3. CDR3 loop: CATSAGDGGSNQPQHF. Written as DNA, the CDR3 is TGTGCCACCAGTGCAGGGGATGGAGGGAGCAATCAGCCCCAGCATTTT.

The J gene is TRBJ1-1, the V gene TRBV4-3; possibly TRBD1 for D (6 bases). The V gene lost 0 bases and the J gene lost 5 bases, with 16 bases spanning the gap. Germline CDR1 LGHNA, CDR2 YSLEER. CDR3 length: 16 amino acids. CDR3 protein: CASSQERTGYITEAFF. As DNA, the CDR3 is TGCGCCAGCAGCCAAGAAAGAACAGGGTATATTACTGAAGCTTTCTTT.

This chain links TRBV11-1 with TRBJ2-5; D unclear. The CDR3 is 13 residues long. V lost 6 bases, J lost 4 bases, and 12 bases lay in between. Germline CDR1 SGHAT, CDR2 FQDESV (reference sequence). The chain's CDR3 is CASSLVSGETQYF. The CDR3, as DNA: TGTGCCAGCAGTCTGGTGTCCGGAGAGACCCAGTACTTC.

The chain uses TRBV30 and TRBJ2-2, with D perhaps matching TRBD1 (5 bases). CDR3 length: 13 residues. V was pared by 8 bases and J by 6 bases, with 16 bases between. Germline-derived CDR1 and CDR2 are GTSNPN and SVGIG (reference sequence). The CDR3 loop reads CAGPQGISGELFF. The CDR3 DNA is TGTGCCGGGCCCCAGGGAATATCCGGGGAGCTGTTTTTT.

The chain uses TRBV19 and TRBJ2-4, with a tentative D call TRBD1 (6 bases). V dropped 6 bases and J dropped 0 bases, with 21 bases sitting between them. CDR1 and CDR2 (germline): LNHDA, SQIVND (reference sequence). The CDR3 runs 18 residues. The CDR3 DNA follows: TGTGCCAGTAGCAACAGGGCCCCGGGACAACTAGCCAAAAACATTCAGTACTTC. It yields the protein CASSNRAPGQLAKNIQYF.

The rearrangement links TRBV5-6 to TRBJ2-7; TRBD2 might be the D (5 bases). V was trimmed by 4 bases and J by 0 bases, leaving 20 bases between them. This CDR3 is built from 17 residues. Germline V gene sequence: CDR1 SGHDT, CDR2 YYEEEE. The DNA of the CDR3 is TGTGCCAGCAGCCCCCTGGGTGGACTGCTCAGCTCCTACGAGCAGTACTTC. Protein sequence: CASSPLGGLLSSYEQYF.

The V gene is TRBV7-2, the J gene TRBJ2-5, with 8 bases lining up with TRBD1. V trimming: 5 bases; J trimming: 4 bases; junction bases outside the gene matches: 6. Germline CDR1 SGHTA, CDR2 FQGNSA. The CDR3 extends over 14 amino acids. CDR3 region: CASSPQGAAETQYF. Here the CDR3 DNA reads TGTGCCAGCAGCCCCCAGGGGGCGGCAGAGACCCAGTACTTC.

This clone was detected once. The CDR3 DNA reads TGTGCCAGCAGCGAGCTACGGACAGGGGCCTATGGCTACACCTTC. Translating it yields CASSELRTGAYGYTF. The chain employs TRBV7-9 and TRBJ1-2; TRBD1 matches at 9 bases. The V and J ends lost 5 bases and 4 bases, in that order; junction bases with no gene match: 8. The length of the CDR3 is 15 residues. CDR1 and CDR2 (germline): SEHNR, FQNEAQ (reference sequence).

The chain has TRBV9 and TRBJ2-2; 9 bases fit TRBD2. Germline V gene lookup returns CDR1 SGDLS and CDR2 YYNGEE. V trimming: 0 bases; J trimming: 3 bases; junction bases outside the gene matches: 9. The CDR3 has 18 amino acids. The CDR3 DNA follows: TGTGCCAGCAGCGTAGGTTTGATAGCGGGGGCTTACACCGGGGAGCTGTTTTTT. Amino acids: CASSVGLIAGAYTGELFF. Looking up the rest from reference TRBV9 and TRBJ2-2 gives the full variable domain: DSGVTQTPKHLITATGQRVTLRCSPRSGDLSVYWYQQSLDQGLQFLIQYYNGEERAKGNILERFSAQQFPDLHSELNLSSLELGDSALYFCASSVGLIAGAYTGELFFGEGSRLTVL.

This chain links TRBV7-2 with TRBJ2-1; 11 bases fit TRBD1. Trimming removed 4 bases from V and 4 bases from J; junction bases left unmatched: 6. The length of the CDR3 is 16 residues. CDR1 and CDR2 (germline): SGHTA, FQGNSA. The CDR3 nucleotides are TGTGCCAGCAGCTACAGCCGGGACAGGGGGTACAATGAGCAGTTCTTC. Translated: CASSYSRDRGYNEQFF.

The chain uses TRBV3-1 (or the pseudogene TRBV3-2) and TRBJ2-2; D remains unclear. The CDR3 has 15 residues. CDR1 LGHDT and CDR2 YNNKEL come from the germline V gene (reference sequence). Trimming removed 3 bases from V and 5 bases from J, with 13 bases in between. CDR3: CASSQRPIPTGELFF. In nucleotides, the CDR3 is TGTGCCAGCAGCCAGCGACCAATTCCAACCGGGGAGCTGTTTTTT.

The chain recombines TRBV21-1 with TRBJ2-7; the D call in the table, TRBD2, was not verified against the DNA. TRBV21-1 has pseudogene status. This CDR3 contains 20 residues. The CDR3 reads CASSKGLGGLAGGRTYEQYF. As DNA, the CDR3 is TGTGCCAGCAGCAAAGGCTTGGGGGGGCTAGCGGGAGGACGGACCTACGAGCAGTACTTC.

This clone has just one count. V gene TRBV6-6 combines with J gene TRBJ2-7; TRBD2 might be the D (5 bases). V was pared by 4 bases and J by 3 bases, with 7 bases between. The length of the CDR3 is 12 residues. Germline V lookup: CDR1 MNHNY, CDR2 SVGAGI (reference sequence). The CDR3 loop is CASSSRDYEQYF. The CDR3 DNA sequence: TGTGCCAGCAGTTCTCGGGACTACGAGCAGTACTTC.

The chain carries TRBV4-3 and TRBJ1-5; the D gene is possibly TRBD1 (5 bases). V was clipped by 3 bases and J by 5 bases, with 20 bases between them. Germline V lookup: CDR1 LGHNA, CDR2 YSLEER. CDR3 length: 17 residues. CDR3 sequence reads: CASSQRDFRGFDQPQHF. The CDR3 DNA is TGCGCCAGCAGCCAGAGGGACTTTCGGGGGTTCGATCAGCCCCAGCATTTT.

The rearrangement joins TRBV19 to TRBJ1-2, with TRBD1 matching 8 bases. The length of the CDR3 is 15 residues. V was clipped by 7 bases and J by 0 bases; unmatched bases: 7. The germline V gene encodes CDR1 LNHDA and CDR2 SQIVND (reference sequence). The CDR3 nucleotides read TGTGCCAGTATTTCAGACAGGGGAGCTAACTATGGCTACACCTTC. Its protein is CASISDRGANYGYTF.

The rearrangement links TRBV6-2 or TRBV6-3 to TRBJ2-1, with 9 bases matching TRBD2. Trimming took 2 bases from V and 8 from J; bases not matched to a gene: 13. This CDR3 spans 17 amino acids. Germline V gives CDR1 MNHEY, CDR2 SVGEGT. CDR3 loop: CASSYRVEREVRDEQFF. CDR3 bases: TGTGCCAGCAGTTACCGGGTTGAGCGGGAGGTTCGGGATGAGCAGTTCTTC.

The CDR3 DNA is TGTGCCAGCAGCCAAGATTTGGACACAGATACGCAGTATTTT. As protein: CASSQDLDTDTQYF. The chain has TRBV3-1 (or the pseudogene TRBV3-2) and TRBJ2-3, with D uncertain. The CDR3 extends over 14 amino acids. The germline V gene encodes CDR1 LGHDT and CDR2 YNNKEL (reference sequence). V was clipped by 0 bases and J by 2 bases, with 6 bases between them.

The V call is TRBV7-8, the J call TRBJ2-7, with 7 bases matching TRBD2. In germline, CDR1 is SGHVS, CDR2 FQNEAQ. V was pared by 5 bases and J by 5 bases, with 9 bases of the junction left unmatched. The CDR3 totals 14 residues. The CDR3 region is CASSLLAAADEQYF. For the CDR3, the DNA is TGTGCCAGCAGCCTCCTAGCGGCAGCCGACGAGCAGTACTTC.

The gene calls are TRBV6-5 and TRBJ1-1, with D unresolved. V was pared by 7 bases and J by 7 bases, with 10 bases between. This CDR3 spans 11 amino acids. CDR1 is MNHEY and CDR2 is SVGAGI in the germline V gene. CDR3 sequence reads: CASIGPLEAFF. CDR3 in DNA: TGTGCCAGCATCGGACCGCTTGAAGCTTTCTTT.

The rearrangement joins TRBV19 to TRBJ1-2; D not certain. The germline gives CDR1 LNHDA, CDR2 SQIVND (reference sequence). This CDR3 is 13 amino acids long. The V end was cut by 5 bases, the J end by 1 base, with 8 bases between. CDR3 coding DNA: TGTGCCAGTAGTTGGCTCGATAACTATGGCTACACCTTC. Its protein is CASSWLDNYGYTF.

This chain connects TRBV12-3 or TRBV12-4 to TRBJ2-5; D remains unclear. The CDR3 consists of 13 residues. V dropped 2 bases and J dropped 5 bases, with 9 bases sitting between them. The CDR3 bases are TGTGCCAGCAGTTTAAGCCTAGAGGAGACCCAGTACTTC. It encodes CASSLSLEETQYF.

This chain connects TRBV6-2 or TRBV6-3 to TRBJ1-2; D gene unclear. Germline V lookup: CDR1 MNHEY, CDR2 SVGEGT. CDR3 length: 14 residues. Trimming cost V 5 bases and J 0 bases, with 10 bases left between them. This CDR3 is CASSNRGANYGYTF. In DNA form, the CDR3 reads TGTGCCAGCAGTAACCGTGGGGCTAACTATGGCTACACCTTC.

CDR3 protein: CASSLDRGRRFF. The DNA for the CDR3 is TGCGCCAGCAGCTTGGACCGTGGTCGCAGGTTCTTC. The chain couples TRBV5-1 to TRBJ2-1; D remains unclear. This CDR3 region has 12 residues. Per the germline V gene, CDR1 is SGHRS and CDR2 is YFSETQ. V lost 0 bases and J 15 bases, leaving 13 bases between the germline ends.

This clone was seen once. V and J are TRBV7-9 and TRBJ2-5, with D perhaps assigned TRBD1 or TRBD2 (7 bases each). Between the trimmed V and J ends, which lost 8 bases and 1 base, there was a span of 17 bases. The CDR3 has 15 residues. In germline, CDR1 is SEHNR, CDR2 FQNEAQ (reference sequence). For the CDR3, the DNA is TGTGCCAGCGGATCATCAGGGGGGGGCCAAGAGACCCAGTACTTC. As protein: CASGSSGGGQETQYF.

The chain is built from TRBV7-9 and TRBJ2-7; no clear D gene. V was clipped by 5 bases and J by 2 bases, with 10 bases between them. The CDR3 totals 13 residues. Germline loops: CDR1 SEHNR, CDR2 FQNEAQ (reference sequence). The CDR3 sequence: CASSPSSAYEQYF. The CDR3 DNA follows: TGTGCCAGCAGCCCTTCGTCCGCCTACGAGCAGTACTTC.

This chain uses TRBV6-5 with TRBJ2-1; possible D gene TRBD2, 5 bases. The germline gives CDR1 MNHEY, CDR2 SVGAGI. The length of the CDR3 is 13 residues. The V end was cut by 2 bases, the J end by 5 bases, with 7 bases between. The CDR3 DNA follows: TGTGCCAGCAGTTACCGGAGGAACAATGAGCAGTTCTTC. It translates to CASSYRRNNEQFF.